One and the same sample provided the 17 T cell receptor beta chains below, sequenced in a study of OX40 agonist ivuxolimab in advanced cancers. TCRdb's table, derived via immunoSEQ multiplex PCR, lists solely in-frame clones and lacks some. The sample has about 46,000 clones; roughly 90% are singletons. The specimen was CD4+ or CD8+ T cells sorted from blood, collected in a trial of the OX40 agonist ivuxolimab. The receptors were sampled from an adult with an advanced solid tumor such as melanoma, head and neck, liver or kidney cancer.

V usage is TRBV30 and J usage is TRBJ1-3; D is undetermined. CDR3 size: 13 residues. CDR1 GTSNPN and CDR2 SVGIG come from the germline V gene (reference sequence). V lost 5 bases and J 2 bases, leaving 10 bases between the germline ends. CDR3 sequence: CAWAPEPGNTIYF. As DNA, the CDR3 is TGTGCCTGGGCCCCGGAGCCTGGAAACACCATATATTTT.

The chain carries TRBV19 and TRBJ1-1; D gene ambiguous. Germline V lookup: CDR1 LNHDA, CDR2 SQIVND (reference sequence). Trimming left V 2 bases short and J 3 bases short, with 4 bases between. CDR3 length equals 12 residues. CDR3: CASSIPYTEAFF. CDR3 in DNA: TGTGCCAGTAGTATACCCTACACTGAAGCTTTCTTT. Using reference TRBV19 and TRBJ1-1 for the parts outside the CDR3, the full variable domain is DGGITQSPKYLFRKEGQNVTLSCEQNLNHDAMYWYRQDPGQGLRLIYYSQIVNDFQKGDIAEGYSVSREKKESFPLTVTSAQKNPTAFYLCASSIPYTEAFFGQGTRLTVV.

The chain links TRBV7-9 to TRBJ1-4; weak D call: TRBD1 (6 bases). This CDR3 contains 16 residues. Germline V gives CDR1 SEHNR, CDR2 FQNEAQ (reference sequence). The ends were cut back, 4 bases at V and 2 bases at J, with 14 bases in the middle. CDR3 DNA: TGTGCCAGCAGCTCCGGGGGGCTTGGTACTAATGAAAAACTGTTTTTT. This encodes CASSSGGLGTNEKLFF.

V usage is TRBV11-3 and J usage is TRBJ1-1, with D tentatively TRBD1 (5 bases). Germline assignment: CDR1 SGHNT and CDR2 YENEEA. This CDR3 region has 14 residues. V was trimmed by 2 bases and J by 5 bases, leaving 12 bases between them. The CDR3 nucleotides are TGTGCCAGCAGCTTAACGCACGGGGGGACTGAAGCTTTCTTT. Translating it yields CASSLTHGGTEAFF.

The CDR3, as DNA: TGTGCCAGCAGCTTAGTCGACGTAGCCAAAAACATTCAGTACTTC. Protein sequence: CASSLVDVAKNIQYF. The chain joins TRBV11-3 to TRBJ2-4; D is uncertain. CDR1 is SGHNT, CDR2 YENEEA, per germline. This CDR3 contains 15 residues. Between the trimmed V and J ends, which lost 1 base and 0 bases, there was a span of 7 bases.

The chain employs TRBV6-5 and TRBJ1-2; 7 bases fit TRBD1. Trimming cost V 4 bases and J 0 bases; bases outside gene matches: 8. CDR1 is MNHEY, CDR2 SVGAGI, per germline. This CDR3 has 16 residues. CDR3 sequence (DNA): TGTGCCAGCAGTTCAAACAGGGGAGCCACTAACTATGGCTACACCTTC. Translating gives CASSSNRGATNYGYTF.

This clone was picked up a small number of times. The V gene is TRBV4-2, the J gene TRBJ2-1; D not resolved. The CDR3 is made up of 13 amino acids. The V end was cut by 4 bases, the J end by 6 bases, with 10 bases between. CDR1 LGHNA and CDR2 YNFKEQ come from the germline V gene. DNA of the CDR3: TGTGCCAGCAGCCCGTACATCTCCAATGAGCAGTTCTTC. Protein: CASSPYISNEQFF.

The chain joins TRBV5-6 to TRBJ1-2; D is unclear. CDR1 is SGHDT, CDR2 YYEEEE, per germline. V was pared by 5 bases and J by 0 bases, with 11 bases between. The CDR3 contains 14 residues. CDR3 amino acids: CASSSSTTNYGYTF. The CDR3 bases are TGTGCCAGCAGTTCCTCGACGACTAACTATGGCTACACCTTC.

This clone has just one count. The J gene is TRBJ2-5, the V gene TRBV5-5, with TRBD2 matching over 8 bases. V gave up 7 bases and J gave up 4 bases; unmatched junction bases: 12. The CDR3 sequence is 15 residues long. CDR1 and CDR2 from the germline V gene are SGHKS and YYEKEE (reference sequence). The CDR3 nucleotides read TGTGCCAGCGGCGGGAGCGGGGGATTGGGAGAGACCCAGTACTTC. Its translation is CASGGSGGLGETQYF. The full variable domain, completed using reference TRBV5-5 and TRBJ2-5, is DAGVTQSPTHLIKTRGQQVTLRCSPISGHKSVSWYQQVLGQGPQFIFQYYEKEERGRGNFPDRFSARQFPNYSSELNVNALLLGDSALYLCASGGSGGLGETQYFGPGTRLLVL.

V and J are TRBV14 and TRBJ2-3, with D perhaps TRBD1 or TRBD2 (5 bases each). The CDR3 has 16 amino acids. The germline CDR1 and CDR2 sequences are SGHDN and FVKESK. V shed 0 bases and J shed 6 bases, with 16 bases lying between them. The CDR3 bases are TGTGCCAGCAGCCAAGACCGGGGCCGGCCGCGCGATACGCAGTATTTT. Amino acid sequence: CASSQDRGRPRDTQYF.

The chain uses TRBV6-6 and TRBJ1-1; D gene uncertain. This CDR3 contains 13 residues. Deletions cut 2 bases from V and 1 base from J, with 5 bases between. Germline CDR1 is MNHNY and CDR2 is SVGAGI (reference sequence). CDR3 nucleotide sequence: TGTGCCAGCAGTTACCGGGGGAACACTGAAGCTTTCTTT. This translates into CASSYRGNTEAFF.

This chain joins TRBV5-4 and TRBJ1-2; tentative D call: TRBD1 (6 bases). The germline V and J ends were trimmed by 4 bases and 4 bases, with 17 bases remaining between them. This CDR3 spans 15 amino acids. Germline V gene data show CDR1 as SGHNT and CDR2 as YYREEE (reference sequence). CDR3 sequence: CASSLPTGIRYGYTF. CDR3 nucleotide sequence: TGTGCCAGCAGCCTACCCACAGGGATCCGCTATGGCTACACCTTC. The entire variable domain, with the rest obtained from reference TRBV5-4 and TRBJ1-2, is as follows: ETGVTQSPTHLIKTRGQQVTLRCSSQSGHNTVSWYQQALGQGPQFIFQYYREEENGRGNFPPRFSGLQFPNYSSELNVNALELDDSALYLCASSLPTGIRYGYTFGSGTRLTVV.

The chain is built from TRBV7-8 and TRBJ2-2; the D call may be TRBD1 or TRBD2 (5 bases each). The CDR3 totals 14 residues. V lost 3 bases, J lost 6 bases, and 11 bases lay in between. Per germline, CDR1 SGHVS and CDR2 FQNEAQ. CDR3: CASSLAGRAGELFF. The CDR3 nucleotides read TGTGCCAGCAGCTTGGCAGGGCGGGCCGGGGAGCTGTTTTTT.

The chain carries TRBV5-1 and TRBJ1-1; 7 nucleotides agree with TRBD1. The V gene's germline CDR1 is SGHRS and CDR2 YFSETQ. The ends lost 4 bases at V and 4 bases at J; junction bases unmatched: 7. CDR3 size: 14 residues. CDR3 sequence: CASSIHSGGTEAFF. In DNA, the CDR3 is TGCGCCAGCAGCATACATTCAGGGGGCACTGAAGCTTTCTTT.

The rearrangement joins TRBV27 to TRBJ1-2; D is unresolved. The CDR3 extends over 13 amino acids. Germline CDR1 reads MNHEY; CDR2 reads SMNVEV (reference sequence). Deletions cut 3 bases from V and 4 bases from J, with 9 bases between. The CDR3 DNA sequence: TGTGCCAGCAGTTTTGGTCAGACCTATGGCTACACCTTC. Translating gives CASSFGQTYGYTF.

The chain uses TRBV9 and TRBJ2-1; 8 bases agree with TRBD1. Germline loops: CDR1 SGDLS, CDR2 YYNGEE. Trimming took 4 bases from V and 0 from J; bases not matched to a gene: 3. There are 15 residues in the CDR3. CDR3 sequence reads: CASSPGGASYNEQFF. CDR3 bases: TGTGCCAGCAGCCCAGGGGGCGCCTCCTACAATGAGCAGTTCTTC.

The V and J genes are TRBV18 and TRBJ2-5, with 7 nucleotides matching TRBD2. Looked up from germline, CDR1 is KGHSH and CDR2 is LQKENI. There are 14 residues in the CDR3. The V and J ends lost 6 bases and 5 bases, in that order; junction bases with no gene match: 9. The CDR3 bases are TGTGCCAGCTCCCTACGGGAGGTTAGGGAGACCCAGTACTTC. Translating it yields CASSLREVRETQYF.